There are a few counts of the clone carrying this T cell receptor beta chain. Antigen specificity is unknown. Sequencing was performed with immunoSEQ multiplex PCR; in TCRdb, only in-frame clones are kept and a portion is missing. The table has approximately 180,000 clones, about nine tenths seen once; the top ten hold approximately 4%. The sample comes from a study of T cell responses to AZD1222 COVID-19 vaccine. Notes on the study in general: Elevations in Spike-specific TCR breadth and depth followed administration of two AZD1222 doses. The peak T cell response came first, and repertoires were sampled only after it. The study reported that nearly half of spike-specific TCRs target unmutated variant regions.

With V trimmed by 6 bases and J by 1 base, 12 bases remained unmatched. The germline V gene encodes CDR1 SEHNR and CDR2 FQNEAQ (reference sequence). This CDR3 is 17 amino acids long. The chain carries TRBV7-9 and TRBJ2-7; TRBD2 matches at 10 bases. This clonotype originated in an adult who received the MenACWY meningococcal vaccine as a control. Source: peripheral blood, taken 28 days after the second dose of the MenACWY control vaccine. The CDR3 loop reads CASSGRGVAGGSYEQYF. The CDR3 bases are TGTGCCAGCAGTGGTAGAGGTGTAGCGGGGGGTTCCTACGAGCAGTACTTC.